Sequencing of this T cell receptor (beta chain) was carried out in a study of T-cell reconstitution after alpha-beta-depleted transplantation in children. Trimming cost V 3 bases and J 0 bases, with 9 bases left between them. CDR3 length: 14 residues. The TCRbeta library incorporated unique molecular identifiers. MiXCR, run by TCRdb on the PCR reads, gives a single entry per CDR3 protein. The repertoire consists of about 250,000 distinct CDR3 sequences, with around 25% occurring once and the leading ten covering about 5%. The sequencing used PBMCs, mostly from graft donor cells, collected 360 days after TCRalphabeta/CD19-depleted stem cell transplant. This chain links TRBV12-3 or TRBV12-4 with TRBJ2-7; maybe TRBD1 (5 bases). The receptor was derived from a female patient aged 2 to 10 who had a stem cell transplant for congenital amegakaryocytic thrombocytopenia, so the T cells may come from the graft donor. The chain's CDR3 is CASSFGASSYEQYF. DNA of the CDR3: TGTGCCAGCAGTTTTGGGGCTTCCTCCTACGAGCAGTACTTC.